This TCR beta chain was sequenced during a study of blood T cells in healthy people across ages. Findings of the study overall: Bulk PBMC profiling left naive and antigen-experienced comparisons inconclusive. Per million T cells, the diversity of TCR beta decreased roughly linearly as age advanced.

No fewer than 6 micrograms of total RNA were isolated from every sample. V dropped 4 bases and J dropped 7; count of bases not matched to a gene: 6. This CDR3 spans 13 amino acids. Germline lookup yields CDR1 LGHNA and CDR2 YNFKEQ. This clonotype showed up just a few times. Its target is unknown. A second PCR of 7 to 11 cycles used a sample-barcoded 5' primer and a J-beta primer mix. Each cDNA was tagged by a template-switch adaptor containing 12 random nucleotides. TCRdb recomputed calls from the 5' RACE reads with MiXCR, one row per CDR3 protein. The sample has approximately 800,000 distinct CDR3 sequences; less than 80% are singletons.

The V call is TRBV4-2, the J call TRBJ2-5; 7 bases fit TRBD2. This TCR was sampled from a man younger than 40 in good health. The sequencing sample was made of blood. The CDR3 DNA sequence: TGTGCCAGCAGCCGAGCGGGGTTGGGGACCCAGTACTTC. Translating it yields CASSRAGLGTQYF.